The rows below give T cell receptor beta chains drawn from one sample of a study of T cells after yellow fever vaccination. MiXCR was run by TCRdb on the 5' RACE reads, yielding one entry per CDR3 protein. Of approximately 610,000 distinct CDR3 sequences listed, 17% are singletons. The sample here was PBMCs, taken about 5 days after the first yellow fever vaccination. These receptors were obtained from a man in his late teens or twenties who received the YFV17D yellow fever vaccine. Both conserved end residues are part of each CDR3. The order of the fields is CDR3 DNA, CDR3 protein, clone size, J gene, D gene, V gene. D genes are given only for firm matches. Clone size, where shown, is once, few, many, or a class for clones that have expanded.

CDR3 DNA: TGCAGTGCTAGAGATCGCAGGGGGGGCTACAATGAGCAGTTCTTC; CDR3 protein: CSARDRRGGYNEQFF; clone size: NA; J gene: TRBJ2-1; D gene: NA; V gene: TRBV20-1
CDR3 DNA: TGTGCCAGCAGCTTGCGGGGTGGCGTCGGAGAGACCCAGTACTTC; CDR3 protein: CASSLRGGVGETQYF; clone size: NA; J gene: TRBJ2-5; D gene: NA; V gene: TRBV11-2
CDR3 DNA: TGTGCCAGCAGTCACGGACAGGGGCAACAAGAGACCCAGTACTTC; CDR3 protein: CASSHGQGQQETQYF; clone size: NA; J gene: TRBJ2-5; D gene: TRBD1; V gene: TRBV6-5
CDR3 DNA: TGTGCCAGCAGCCCCCGACAGGGGCATACGCAGTATTTT; CDR3 protein: CASSPRQGHTQYF; clone size: NA; J gene: TRBJ2-3; D gene: TRBD1; V gene: TRBV7-9
CDR3 DNA: TGTGCCAGCAGTTTTGAGGAGGATATGGGCACTGAAGCTTTCTTT; CDR3 protein: CASSFEEDMGTEAFF; clone size: many; J gene: TRBJ1-1; D gene: NA; V gene: TRBV6-2/TRBV6-3
CDR3 DNA: TGCGCCAGCAGCCAATCCGGGACAGGGTACACCGGGGAGCTGTTTTTT; CDR3 protein: CASSQSGTGYTGELFF; clone size: NA; J gene: TRBJ2-2; D gene: TRBD1; V gene: TRBV4-1
CDR3 DNA: TGTGCCAGCAACCTCCGGGCGGGGAACGCGAACACCGGGGAGCTGTTTTTT; CDR3 protein: CASNLRAGNANTGELFF; clone size: few; J gene: TRBJ2-2; D gene: NA; V gene: TRBV9
CDR3 DNA: TGTGCCAGCAGCTTAGGGCAGGGCCGGGCTAATGAAAAACTGTTTTTT; CDR3 protein: CASSLGQGRANEKLFF; clone size: NA; J gene: TRBJ1-4; D gene: NA; V gene: TRBV7-9
CDR3 DNA: TGCGCCAGCAGCCAAGGGAGAACAAGGAGCTCCTACAATGAGCAGTTCTTC; CDR3 protein: CASSQGRTRSSYNEQFF; clone size: NA; J gene: TRBJ2-1; D gene: NA; V gene: TRBV4-3
CDR3 DNA: TGCAGTGCTAGAACGGGGACTGCACATGGCTACACCTTC; CDR3 protein: CSARTGTAHGYTF; clone size: NA; J gene: TRBJ1-2; D gene: NA; V gene: TRBV20-1
CDR3 DNA: TGTGCCAGCAGCTTAGATCTGGGACGGGAAAAACTGTTTTTT; CDR3 protein: CASSLDLGREKLFF; clone size: few; J gene: TRBJ1-4; D gene: NA; V gene: TRBV11-2
CDR3 DNA: TGCGCCAGCAGCTCCCAACAGGGGGGGACCGGGGAGCTGTTTTTT; CDR3 protein: CASSSQQGGTGELFF; clone size: few; J gene: TRBJ2-2; D gene: NA; V gene: TRBV5-1
CDR3 DNA: TGCGCCAGCAGCACCAACAGGGAAAGACTGTTTTTT; CDR3 protein: CASSTNRERLFF; clone size: NA; J gene: TRBJ1-4; D gene: NA; V gene: TRBV5-1
CDR3 DNA: TGTGCCAGCAGCCCCGTCGGAGCTAACTATGGCTACACCTTC; CDR3 protein: CASSPVGANYGYTF; clone size: NA; J gene: TRBJ1-2; D gene: NA; V gene: TRBV3-1
CDR3 DNA: TGTGCCAGCAGCTTAGTACATACCACAGATACGCAGTATTTT; CDR3 protein: CASSLVHTTDTQYF; clone size: many; J gene: TRBJ2-3; D gene: NA; V gene: TRBV7-2
CDR3 DNA: TGTGCCAGCAGTTACACTAGTGGGTCCTACAATGAGCAGTTCTTC; CDR3 protein: CASSYTSGSYNEQFF; clone size: NA; J gene: TRBJ2-1; D gene: NA; V gene: TRBV6-5
CDR3 DNA: TGCAGTGCTTCCGCCTCCTACGAGCAGTACTTC; CDR3 protein: CSASASYEQYF; clone size: few; J gene: TRBJ2-7; D gene: NA; V gene: TRBV20-1
CDR3 DNA: TGTGCCAGCAGCTTGTTATACGCAGGATCGACAGATACGCAGTATTTT; CDR3 protein: CASSLLYAGSTDTQYF; clone size: NA; J gene: TRBJ2-3; D gene: NA; V gene: TRBV5-4
CDR3 DNA: TGTGCCAGCTCACATGCCCTTCTCCAAGAGACCCAGTACTTC; CDR3 protein: CASSHALLQETQYF; clone size: NA; J gene: TRBJ2-5; D gene: NA; V gene: TRBV18
CDR3 DNA: TGTGCCAGCAGCGCGACAGGGCCTCCCTACGAGCAGTACTTC; CDR3 protein: CASSATGPPYEQYF; clone size: NA; J gene: TRBJ2-7; D gene: TRBD1; V gene: TRBV7-9
CDR3 DNA: TGTGCCAGCAGCTTAGGGTTCGACTACGAGCAGTACTTC; CDR3 protein: CASSLGFDYEQYF; clone size: NA; J gene: TRBJ2-7; D gene: NA; V gene: TRBV7-6
CDR3 DNA: TGCAGTGCTGGCGCCGGACAGGCACAAGAGACCCAGTACTTC; CDR3 protein: CSAGAGQAQETQYF; clone size: many; J gene: TRBJ2-5; D gene: TRBD1; V gene: TRBV20-1
CDR3 DNA: TGTACCAGACACTCAGGGGGCACCGGGGAGCTGTTTTTT; CDR3 protein: CTRHSGGTGELFF; clone size: few; J gene: TRBJ2-2; D gene: TRBD1; V gene: TRBV19
CDR3 DNA: TGTGCCAGCAGTTACTCACCAACGGATCTCACAGATACGCAGTATTTT; CDR3 protein: CASSYSPTDLTDTQYF; clone size: NA; J gene: TRBJ2-3; D gene: NA; V gene: TRBV6-5
CDR3 DNA: TGTGCCAGCAGTTACGGACAGGGGGCGTTTGCCGGGGAGCTGTTTTTT; CDR3 protein: CASSYGQGAFAGELFF; clone size: NA; J gene: TRBJ2-2; D gene: TRBD1; V gene: TRBV6-5
CDR3 DNA: TGTGCCAGCAGTTACTCTGCCGGGACCCAGCACAACACCGGGGAGCTGTTTTTT; CDR3 protein: CASSYSAGTQHNTGELFF; clone size: few; J gene: TRBJ2-2; D gene: NA; V gene: TRBV6-2/TRBV6-3
CDR3 DNA: TGCGCCAGCAGCTTGGAGTTAGGCCGAATGCAAGAGCAGTTCTTC; CDR3 protein: CASSLELGRMQEQFF; clone size: few; J gene: TRBJ2-1; D gene: NA; V gene: TRBV5-1
CDR3 DNA: TGCGCCAGCAGCTTACGGCAGGAGTACGAGCAGTACTTC; CDR3 protein: CASSLRQEYEQYF; clone size: many; J gene: TRBJ2-7; D gene: NA; V gene: TRBV5-1
CDR3 DNA: TGTGCCAGCACCTGGGTTAACACTGAAGCTTTCTTT; CDR3 protein: CASTWVNTEAFF; clone size: NA; J gene: TRBJ1-1; D gene: NA; V gene: TRBV12-3/TRBV12-4
CDR3 DNA: TGTGCCAGCAGCGGAAGTTCACCCCTCCACTTT; CDR3 protein: CASSGSSPLHF; clone size: NA; J gene: TRBJ1-6; D gene: NA; V gene: TRBV7-9
CDR3 DNA: TGCAGTGCCAGGTTCGATGCCTCTGGAAACACCATATATTTT; CDR3 protein: CSARFDASGNTIYF; clone size: few; J gene: TRBJ1-3; D gene: NA; V gene: TRBV20-1
CDR3 DNA: TGCAGCGTTGAAGCAGCTAACACCGGGGAGCTGTTTTTT; CDR3 protein: CSVEAANTGELFF; clone size: NA; J gene: TRBJ2-2; D gene: NA; V gene: TRBV29-1
CDR3 DNA: TGTGCCAGCAGCTTAGATGGGGGGAGTAAACCCTCCGGGGAGCTGTTTTTT; CDR3 protein: CASSLDGGSKPSGELFF; clone size: few; J gene: TRBJ2-2; D gene: NA; V gene: TRBV11-2
CDR3 DNA: TGTGCCAGCAGCGTAGGAGCGGGGTTGGGCTCTAGCACAGATACGCAGTATTTT; CDR3 protein: CASSVGAGLGSSTDTQYF; clone size: few; J gene: TRBJ2-3; D gene: TRBD2; V gene: TRBV9
CDR3 DNA: TGTGCCAGCACGAGGGGTAGTAAAGATACGCAGTATTTT; CDR3 protein: CASTRGSKDTQYF; clone size: NA; J gene: TRBJ2-3; D gene: NA; V gene: TRBV7-9